This T cell receptor beta chain was recovered during a study of PD-1 blockade in classical Hodgkin lymphoma. CDR1 SNHLY and CDR2 FYNNEI come from the germline V gene. The V end was cut by 9 bases, the J end by 8 bases, with 13 bases between. The CDR3 totals 11 residues. All the patients suffered relapse after autologous stem cell transplantation, and brentuximab vedotin exposure differed. With magnetic negative selection, CD4+ T cells were purified from PBMCs that had been thawed. About this clone: Antigen specificity is unknown.

Study-wide findings and caveats: It was CD4+ TCR diversity, not CD8+, that rose significantly by C4D1. Causes of the repertoire differences remain undefined, possibly disease activity or prior therapy. Newly diagnosed patients were reported to start with lower TCR diversity than healthy donors.

The method was immunoSEQ multiplex PCR; TCRdb's version includes in-frame clones alone and lacks a portion of them. The profile covers 30,000 to 40,000 clones, with about nine tenths appearing a single time and roughly 0.23% taken by the ten largest. The TCR originated in a human donor with classical Hodgkin lymphoma. The chain has TRBV2 and TRBJ1-2; D gene uncertain. The sample here was CD4+ T cells from blood, taken at baseline. CDR3 in amino acids: CASDEEWGYTF. The CDR3 DNA reads TGTGCCAGTGACGAGGAATGGGGCTACACCTTC. Full variable domain (rest looked up from reference TRBV2 and TRBJ1-2): EPEVTQTPSHQVTQMGQEVILRCVPISNHLYFYWYRQILGQKVEFLVSFYNNEISEKSEIFDDQFSVERPDGSNFTLKIRSTKLEDSAMYFCASDEEWGYTFGSGTRLTVV.